A single sample gave rise to the 14 T cell receptor beta chains below, sequenced in a study of long-term antiretroviral therapy in people with HIV. Survey-level resolution applied to immunoSEQ assay v3.0. Produced via immunoSEQ multiplex PCR; TCRdb's table is partial and in-frame only. Among about 27,000 clones listed, 75% to 85% were seen once. The sample here was unsorted PBMCs, taken 0.5 years after starting antiretroviral therapy. The receptor source for this set is a woman aged 40 to 55 with HIV.

The chain uses TRBV2 and TRBJ2-1, with 10 bases identical to TRBD2. The junction had 10 bases not matched to a gene; V was cut back by 6 bases and J by 8 bases. CDR3 size: 15 residues. Germline V gene lookup returns CDR1 SNHLY and CDR2 FYNNEI. This chain's CDR3 is CASSHATSGVDEQFF. Written as DNA, the CDR3 is TGTGCCAGCAGCCACGCTACTAGCGGGGTGGATGAGCAGTTCTTC.

The chain couples TRBV19 to TRBJ2-3; weak D call: TRBD2 (5 bases). Germline CDR1 and CDR2: LNHDA and SQIVND (reference sequence). V was clipped by 3 bases and J by 5 bases, with 15 bases between them. The CDR3 sequence is 15 residues long. CDR3 sequence (DNA): TGTGCCAGTAGTATTTCCAGCGGTATTAGAGATACGCAGTATTTT. This translates into CASSISSGIRDTQYF.

The chain combines TRBV4-3 with TRBJ1-3; D is possibly TRBD1 (5 bases). The CDR3 contains 17 residues. Trimming shortened V by 1 base and J by 1 base, and 14 bases separated the two germline ends. Per germline, CDR1 LGHNA and CDR2 YSLEER. Here the CDR3 reads CASSQGHEGTSGNTIYF. CDR3 nucleotides: TGCGCCAGCAGCCAAGGTCATGAGGGGACGTCTGGAAACACCATATATTTT.

This clone appeared once. The chain joins TRBV5-6 to TRBJ1-6; D ambiguous. There are 16 residues in the CDR3. V lost 2 bases to trimming and J lost 7 bases, with 16 bases between them. Germline loops: CDR1 SGHDT, CDR2 YYEEEE. The CDR3 loop reads CASSFGFGIANSPLHF. Written as DNA, the CDR3 is TGTGCCAGCAGCTTTGGGTTCGGCATAGCAAATTCACCCCTCCACTTT.

CDR3 loop: CASSYSTSGQETQYF. The CDR3 DNA reads as TGTGCCAGCAGTTACTCGACTAGCGGCCAAGAGACCCAGTACTTC. This chain links TRBV6-6 with TRBJ2-5; 9 bases agree with TRBD2. Trimming at V came to 0 bases and at J to 1 base, leaving 0 bases not matched to a gene. This CDR3 contains 15 residues. Germline loops: CDR1 MNHNY, CDR2 SVGAGI (reference sequence).

In its sample, this clone was seen a few times. This sequence joins TRBV6-5 and TRBJ2-7; 8 bases line up with TRBD2. The CDR3 length is 16 residues. Germline CDR1 is MNHEY and CDR2 is SVGAGI. The J segment lost 0 bases and the V segment lost 4 bases, leaving 8 bases of the junction unmatched. CDR3 loop: CASSSASGGGSYEQYF. DNA for the CDR3: TGTGCCAGCAGTTCCGCCTCGGGAGGGGGCTCCTACGAGCAGTACTTC.

CDR3 nucleotide sequence: TGCGCCAGCAGCCCCGGACAGGGGGCCGACGAGCAGTACTTC. This sequence encodes CASSPGQGADEQYF. The chain joins TRBV5-1 to TRBJ2-7; 11 bases map to TRBD1. Germline values: CDR1 SGHRS, CDR2 YFSETQ. This CDR3 comprises 14 residues. V dropped 4 bases and J dropped 5; count of bases not matched to a gene: 5.

The rearrangement links TRBV18 to TRBJ2-1; a weak D match, TRBD1 (5 bases). V lost 1 base and J lost 7, with 8 bases in between. Germline lookup yields CDR1 KGHSH and CDR2 LQKENI. The CDR3 covers 13 residues. The CDR3, as DNA: TGTGCCAGCTCACCACAAGCAGGGAATGAGCAGTTCTTC. Translation: CASSPQAGNEQFF.

This clone was seen more than once but under ten times. The chain employs TRBV25-1 and TRBJ2-1; D ambiguous. V was shortened by 6 bases and J by 7 bases, with 10 bases between the two germline ends. Germline CDR1 and CDR2: MGHDK and SYGVNS. The CDR3 consists of 12 residues. The CDR3 region has the DNA TGTGCCAGCAGGCTGACGGTTAATGAGCAGTTCTTC. As protein: CASRLTVNEQFF.

This clone was found a few times. The chain is built from TRBV2 and TRBJ1-6; the D is unclear. There are 12 residues in the CDR3. V gave up 5 bases and J gave up 7 bases, with 6 bases separating them. Looked up from germline, CDR1 is SNHLY and CDR2 is FYNNEI. CDR3 coding DNA: TGTGCCAGCAGTACCCGAAATTCACCCCTCCACTTT. Translating gives CASSTRNSPLHF. The full variable domain, its missing parts supplied by reference TRBV2 and TRBJ1-6, is EPEVTQTPSHQVTQMGQEVILRCVPISNHLYFYWYRQILGQKVEFLVSFYNNEISEKSEIFDDQFSVERPDGSNFTLKIRSTKLEDSAMYFCASSTRNSPLHFGNGTRLTVT.

The rearrangement links TRBV5-6 to TRBJ1-2, with TRBD1 matching 8 bases. The CDR3 is 10 residues long. CDR1 and CDR2 from the germline V gene are SGHDT and YYEEEE. J lost 13 bases, V lost 3 bases, and 2 bases had no gene match. As DNA, the CDR3 is TGTGCCAGCAGCTCAGGGGGCACCACCTTC. This sequence encodes CASSSGGTTF.

The V and J genes are TRBV7-2 and TRBJ2-2; a possible D gene is TRBD2 (6 bases). Germline V CDR1 and CDR2: SGHTA, FQGNSA. There are 15 residues in the CDR3. Deletions cut 3 bases from V and 6 bases from J, with 14 bases between. CDR3: CASSLVAGWAGELFF. The CDR3 DNA reads TGTGCCAGCAGCTTGGTGGCGGGGTGGGCCGGGGAGCTGTTTTTT.

The chain couples TRBV15 to TRBJ1-1, with D unresolved. This CDR3 is built from 14 residues. The germline CDR1 and CDR2 sequences are LNHNV and YYDKDF (reference sequence). With 0 bases removed from V and 4 bases from J, the gap between germline ends came to 9 bases. The CDR3 nucleotides read TGTGCCACCAGCAGAGAAAAAGGAGGCACTGAAGCTTTCTTT. Protein: CATSREKGGTEAFF.

This chain links TRBV7-9 with TRBJ2-1; TRBD2 matches at 9 bases. CDR3 length: 15 residues. J lost 3 bases, V lost 1 base, and 1 base had no gene match. Germline V gene sequence: CDR1 SEHNR, CDR2 FQNEAQ (reference sequence). Here the CDR3 DNA reads TGTGCCAGCAGCTTAGTAGCGGGGGACTACAATGAGCAGTTCTTC. This sequence encodes CASSLVAGDYNEQFF.